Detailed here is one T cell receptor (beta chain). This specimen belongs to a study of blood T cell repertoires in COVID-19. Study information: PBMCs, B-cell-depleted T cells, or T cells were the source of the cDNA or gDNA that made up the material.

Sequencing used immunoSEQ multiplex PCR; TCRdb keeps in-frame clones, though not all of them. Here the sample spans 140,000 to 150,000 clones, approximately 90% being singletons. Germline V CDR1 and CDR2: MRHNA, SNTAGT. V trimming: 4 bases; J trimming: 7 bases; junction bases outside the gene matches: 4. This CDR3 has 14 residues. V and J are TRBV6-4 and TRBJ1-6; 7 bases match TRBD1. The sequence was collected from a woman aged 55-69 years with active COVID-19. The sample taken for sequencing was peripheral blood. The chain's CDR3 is CASSAEGGNSPLHF. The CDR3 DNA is TGTGCCAGCAGTGCGGAAGGGGGCAATTCACCCCTCCACTTT.